A single sample gave rise to the 21 T cell receptor beta chains below, sequenced in a study of blood T cell repertoires in COVID-19. Sequencing used immunoSEQ multiplex PCR; TCRdb keeps in-frame clones, though not all of them. Of 350,000 to 400,000 clones in the sample, around 87% are singletons; the top ten hold roughly 2%. Sample: PBMCs or T cells enriched from blood (not recorded which). These TCRs come from a middle-aged man in a cohort exposed to, infected with or recovered from COVID-19 (not recorded which).

The chain employs TRBV5-1 and TRBJ2-5; the D is unclear. The CDR3 loop spans 13 amino acids. Trimming shortened V by 0 bases and J by 4 bases, and 7 bases separated the two germline ends. Germline CDR1 is SGHRS and CDR2 is YFSETQ. CDR3 nucleotide sequence: TGCGCCAGCAGCTTGGCTTCAGGAGAGACCCAGTACTTC. This sequence encodes CASSLASGETQYF.

The rearrangement uses TRBV4-1 and TRBJ1-1, with TRBD1 as a possible D gene (5 bases). Germline loops: CDR1 MGHRA, CDR2 YSYEKL. V was cut by 1 base and J by 5 bases, with 8 bases left in between. The CDR3 has 13 residues. CDR3 in amino acids: CASSQGGRTEAFF. CDR3 DNA: TGCGCCAGCAGCCAAGGGGGCAGAACTGAAGCTTTCTTT.

The CDR3, as DNA: TGTGCCAGCAGCGCGGACATTCGGCAGCCCCAGCATTTT. Its translation is CASSADIRQPQHF. The chain is built from TRBV6-5 and TRBJ1-5, with D perhaps matching TRBD1 (5 bases). Trimming took off 6 bases at V and 7 bases at J, with 13 bases between the two ends. This CDR3 is 13 amino acids long. Germline loops: CDR1 MNHEY, CDR2 SVGAGI.

The chain employs TRBV6-6 and TRBJ2-2; D call uncertain. The CDR3 is 14 amino acids. Germline CDR1 and CDR2: MNHNY and SVGAGI (reference sequence). V was trimmed by 2 bases and J by 8 bases, leaving 12 bases between them. The CDR3 DNA reads as TGTGCCAGCAGTTACGTGACCCAGGTGGGGGAGCTGTTTTTT. It translates to CASSYVTQVGELFF.

The chain joins TRBV6-5 to TRBJ2-1; 11 bases line up with TRBD2. The V segment lost 5 bases and the J segment 9 bases; nucleotides outside the gene matches: 6. Germline CDR1 MNHEY, CDR2 SVGAGI. This CDR3 is built from 14 residues. The DNA of the CDR3 is TGTGCCAGCAGTCAGCTAGCGGGAGGCGCTGAGCAGTTCTTC. The encoded protein is CASSQLAGGAEQFF.

This clone is a singleton in its sample. The J gene is TRBJ1-1, the V gene TRBV5-1, with unresolved D. Germline V CDR1 and CDR2: SGHRS, YFSETQ. The CDR3 has 14 residues. V was cut by 7 bases and J by 0 bases, with 13 bases left in between. CDR3 bases: TGCGCCAGCGGAAGAAAAGAGGTGAACACTGAAGCTTTCTTT. Its translation: CASGRKEVNTEAFF.

This chain connects TRBV6-4 to TRBJ2-1; 9 nucleotides agree with TRBD2. The V gene end was trimmed by 3 bases and the J gene end by 3 bases; junction bases not matched to a gene: 3. CDR3 length equals 15 residues. Germline-derived CDR1 and CDR2 are MRHNA and SNTAGT. The CDR3 reads CASSETSGNYNEQFF. CDR3 DNA sequence: TGTGCCAGCAGTGAGACTAGCGGAAACTACAATGAGCAGTTCTTC.

This chain uses TRBV5-1 with TRBJ2-1, with D maybe TRBD2 (6 bases). V lost 2 bases and J 0 bases, leaving 15 bases between the germline ends. In germline, CDR1 is SGHRS, CDR2 YFSETQ. The CDR3 loop spans 17 amino acids. CDR3 sequence reads: CASSFPSDRSSYNEQFF. CDR3 DNA sequence: TGCGCCAGCAGCTTCCCTAGCGATAGGAGCTCCTACAATGAGCAGTTCTTC. Full variable domain (missing parts from reference TRBV5-1 and TRBJ2-1): KAGVTQTPRYLIKTRGQQVTLSCSPISGHRSVSWYQQTPGQGLQFLFEYFSETQRNKGNFPGRFSGRQFSNSRSEMNVSTLELGDSALYLCASSFPSDRSSYNEQFFGPGTRLTVL.

This chain links TRBV24-1 with TRBJ1-5, with D possibly matching TRBD1 (5 bases). The V gene lost 9 bases and the J gene lost 2 bases, with 10 bases spanning the gap. The CDR3 is 13 residues long. Per the germline V gene, CDR1 is KGHDR and CDR2 is SFDVKD. The CDR3 loop is CATQLTGNQPQHF. In DNA, the CDR3 is TGTGCCACCCAACTGACAGGCAATCAGCCCCAGCATTTT.

The chain carries TRBV10-3 and TRBJ2-1; TRBD2 matches at 10 bases. The CDR3 has 20 residues. The trim removed 2 bases at V and 0 bases at J, leaving 13 bases unmatched. CDR1 and CDR2 from the germline V gene are ENHRY and SYGVKD. CDR3 nucleotides: TGTGCCATCAGTGAGCCCCTCCCGTCTAGCGGGAGAGTCTCCTACAATGAGCAGTTCTTC. It encodes CAISEPLPSSGRVSYNEQFF.

This clone has a single count. The chain employs TRBV7-3 and TRBJ1-1; unclear D gene. CDR3 length: 14 residues. Germline CDR1 and CDR2: SGHTA and FQGTGA. The V end was cut by 2 bases, the J end by 13 bases, with 20 bases between. The CDR3 reads CASSLSGRSPEVFF. In DNA form, the CDR3 reads TGTGCCAGCAGCTTATCGGGGAGGTCCCCTGAGGTTTTCTTT.

The chain has TRBV11-2 and TRBJ2-1; D gene uncertain. Per germline, CDR1 SGHAT and CDR2 FQNNGV. This CDR3 has 14 residues. The ends were cut back, 2 bases at V and 9 bases at J, with 14 bases in the middle. The CDR3 loop is CASSLMNSYGEQFF. Here the CDR3 DNA reads TGTGCCAGCAGCTTAATGAACAGCTACGGTGAGCAGTTCTTC.

The V call is TRBV5-1, the J call TRBJ2-2; 12 bases match TRBD2. The V gene's germline CDR1 is SGHRS and CDR2 YFSETQ. This CDR3 contains 15 residues. Germline trimming cut 5 bases from V and 9 bases from J; bases unmatched to any gene: 8. The CDR3 spells CASSPLAGGSRELFF. Here the CDR3 DNA reads TGCGCCAGCAGTCCCCTAGCGGGAGGGTCCAGGGAGCTGTTTTTT.

The rearrangement uses TRBV27 and TRBJ1-2; 10 nucleotides agree with TRBD1. The germline V gene encodes CDR1 MNHEY and CDR2 SMNVEV (reference sequence). The CDR3 spans 14 residues. V shed 7 bases and J 5 bases; nucleotides not matched to a gene: 7. CDR3 region: CASNPTGGVYGYTF. In DNA form, the CDR3 reads TGTGCCAGCAACCCGACAGGGGGCGTTTATGGCTACACCTTC.

This chain uses TRBV6-5 with TRBJ2-1; TRBD2 agrees at 8 bases. The CDR3 contains 15 residues. The germline gives CDR1 MNHEY, CDR2 SVGAGI. With 5 bases clipped from V and 6 bases from J, the junction kept 9 bases outside the gene matches. CDR3 in DNA: TGTGCCAGCAGTCAGAGTGGGGGACTAGGCAATGAGCAGTTCTTC. Translating it yields CASSQSGGLGNEQFF.

The rearrangement joins TRBV19 to TRBJ2-2; D remains unclear. The CDR3 consists of 14 residues. Looked up from germline, CDR1 is LNHDA and CDR2 is SQIVND (reference sequence). The V and J ends lost 4 bases and 6 bases respectively, with 12 bases between them. This chain's CDR3 is CASSNARLAGELFF. CDR3 nucleotide sequence: TGTGCCAGTAGTAACGCGCGGTTAGCCGGGGAGCTGTTTTTT.

J is TRBJ2-7 and V is TRBV18, with TRBD1 matching over 10 bases. Germline loops: CDR1 KGHSH, CDR2 LQKENI. V was clipped by 3 bases and J by 4 bases; unmatched bases: 12. This CDR3 has 17 amino acids. The CDR3 DNA reads TGTGCCAGCTCACCTAAAGAAGGCGGACAGGGGGGATACGAGCAGTACTTC. Its translation is CASSPKEGGQGGYEQYF.

The chain employs TRBV27 and TRBJ1-5; D is undetermined. This CDR3 is built from 15 residues. Germline values: CDR1 MNHEY, CDR2 SMNVEV (reference sequence). V gave up 2 bases and J gave up 0 bases, with 8 bases separating them. CDR3 sequence reads: CASSLGRNSNQPQHF. Written as DNA, the CDR3 is TGTGCCAGCAGTTTAGGCAGGAATAGCAATCAGCCCCAGCATTTT.

The genes are TRBV11-2 and TRBJ2-7, with D possibly being TRBD2 (5 bases). Germline CDR1 is SGHAT and CDR2 is FQNNGV. The V and J ends lost 6 bases and 6 bases respectively, with 12 bases between them. The CDR3 runs 12 residues. CDR3 DNA: TGTGCCAGCAGTGGATCCCGGGGCGAGCAGTACTTC. This sequence encodes CASSGSRGEQYF.

The J gene is TRBJ1-5, the V gene TRBV19, with TRBD1 as a possible D gene (5 bases). The V and J ends lost 9 bases and 5 bases respectively, with 11 bases between them. Per germline, CDR1 LNHDA and CDR2 SQIVND (reference sequence). The CDR3 runs 12 residues. The CDR3: CARQGGDQPQHF. In DNA form, the CDR3 reads TGTGCCAGGCAGGGAGGCGATCAGCCCCAGCATTTT.

The chain employs TRBV4-1 and TRBJ1-3; no clear D. The CDR3 runs to 14 residues. V dropped 0 bases and J dropped 2 bases, with 5 bases sitting between them. CDR1 and CDR2 (germline): MGHRA, YSYEKL. As DNA, the CDR3 is TGCGCCAGCAGCCAAGACAGTCCTGGAAACACCATATATTTT. Translation gives CASSQDSPGNTIYF.